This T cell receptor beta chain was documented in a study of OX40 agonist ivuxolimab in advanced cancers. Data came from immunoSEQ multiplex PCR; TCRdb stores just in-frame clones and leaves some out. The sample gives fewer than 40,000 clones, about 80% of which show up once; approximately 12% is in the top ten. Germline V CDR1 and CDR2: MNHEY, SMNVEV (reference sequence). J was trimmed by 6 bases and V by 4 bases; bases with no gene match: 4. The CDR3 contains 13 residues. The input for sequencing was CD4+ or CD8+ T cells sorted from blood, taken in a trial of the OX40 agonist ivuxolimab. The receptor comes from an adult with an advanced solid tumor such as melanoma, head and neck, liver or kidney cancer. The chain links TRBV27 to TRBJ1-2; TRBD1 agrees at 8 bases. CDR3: CASSSADRDGYTF. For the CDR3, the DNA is TGTGCCAGCAGTTCGGCGGACAGGGATGGCTACACCTTC.